This paragraph reports one T cell receptor beta chain. Its specificity is unknown. These data come from a study of cytomegalovirus exposure and HLA in healthy donors. Study outcomes and limitations: The classifier was said to identify cytomegalovirus status with high specificity and sensitivity. When analyzed later, a missense DCLRE1C variant was found to be linked to TCR beta V- and J-gene trimming.

The PCR ran on 60 Vbeta and 13 Jbeta primers. TCRdb keeps only in-frame clones here, not all; method: immunoSEQ multiplex PCR. There are some 130,000 clones in the sample; roughly three quarters occur only once, and roughly 2% lies in the top ten. The TCR sequence derives from a man younger than 40 in good health and CMV-seronegative. Sequencing input: PBMCs.

CDR3: CASSLPIAKNIQYF. CDR3 DNA: TGTGCCAGCAGCTTACCTATAGCCAAAAACATTCAGTACTTC. The rearrangement links TRBV5-6 to TRBJ2-4; D is undetermined. CDR3 length: 14 residues. Trimming cost V 2 bases and J 0 bases, with 6 bases left between them. Germline V lookup: CDR1 SGHDT, CDR2 YYEEEE.